This T cell receptor beta chain was found in a study of cytomegalovirus exposure and HLA in healthy donors. Study at large: One earlier analysis, a look at about 179 million T cells, found about 100 million unique TCR beta sequences.

With 60 Vbeta and 13 Jbeta primers, the PCR was carried out. Generated by immunoSEQ multiplex PCR, the TCRdb table keeps only in-frame clones and is missing some. The repertoire table contains approximately 190,000 clones. Findings of the study overall: In a later analysis, at a false discovery rate of 0.05, under 20,000 TCR beta sequences were associated with HLA alleles. Later analysis associated a missense DCLRE1C variant with TCR beta V- and J-gene trimming. Reportedly, TCR beta sequences accurately predicted HLA-A and HLA-B alleles in most subjects.

The trim removed 0 bases at V and 0 bases at J, leaving 2 bases unmatched. The germline V gene encodes CDR1 SGHTA and CDR2 FQGTGA. The CDR3 extends over 15 amino acids. Regarding this clone: The target antigen is unknown.

The chain is built from TRBV7-3 and TRBJ2-7; TRBD2 aligns across 7 bases. The origin of this receptor is a boy aged 10-17 years in good health and CMV-seronegative. Sequenced sample: PBMCs. CDR3 region: CASSLTGGGSYEQYF. The CDR3 bases are TGTGCCAGCAGCTTAACGGGCGGGGGCTCCTACGAGCAGTACTTC.